This note documents a single TCR beta chain sequence. Antigen: not known. The data were obtained in a study of CD8 T cells in ankylosing spondylitis. General study results and limits: Some of the motif variants had earlier been found in reactive arthritis patients' fluid and blood. Seven to nine highly homologous variants made up a TCR beta motif that seemed to typify ankylosing spondylitis blood.

One entry per CDR3 protein, called by TCRdb with MiXCR from the 5' RACE reads. Of 700,000 to 1,000,000 distinct CDR3 sequences listed, approximately 12% are singletons. This TCR was recovered from a male donor with ankylosing spondylitis. Sequencing input: blood, either unsorted or a sorted T cell fraction (not recorded which).

In DNA, the CDR3 is TGCATTTGGATGGCAGGAAACTATGGCTACACCTTC. Residues: CIWMAGNYGYTF. The chain recombines TRBV20-1 with TRBJ1-2; no clear D. The CDR3 is 12 residues long. Germline CDR1 and CDR2: DFQATT and SNEGSKA (reference sequence).